This T cell receptor beta chain derives from a study of blood T cell repertoires in COVID-19. The table came from immunoSEQ multiplex PCR; TCRdb's copy has only in-frame clones and leaves some out. The table lists hundreds of thousands of clones, roughly 80% of them singletons. This CDR3 is built from 17 residues. With V trimmed by 0 bases and J by 8 bases, 7 bases remained unmatched. CDR1 is MNHEY and CDR2 is SVGEGT in the germline V gene. The chain links TRBV6-2 or TRBV6-3 to TRBJ2-1; 13 positions match TRBD2. Sequenced sample: PBMCs or T cells enriched from blood (not recorded which). This TCR was sampled from a man between 35 and 55 years old who had been exposed to COVID-19. CDR3 DNA: TGTGCCAGCAGTTACTCTTCCGGGACTAGCGGGATATATGAGCAGTTCTTC. Encoded protein: CASSYSSGTSGIYEQFF.